A single sample gave rise to the 14 T cell receptor beta chains below, sequenced in a study of molecular identifiers for immune sequencing clone quantification. Using its own MiXCR run on the PCR reads, TCRdb lists one record per CDR3 protein. The sample holds about 640,000 distinct CDR3 sequences, approximately 20% seen once. Sequencing was done on a sample of naive CD8+ T cells from blood, with Jurkat cell RNA spiked in. This sample's subset: FACS-sorted CD8+CD4-CCR7+CD45RA+ naive T cells. These TCRs come from a human donor in good health. Some libraries in this study had Jurkat cell RNA spiked in.

This clonotype was found a few times. The gene calls are TRBV6-2 or TRBV6-3 and TRBJ2-1, with D unresolved. With 5 bases removed from V and 5 bases from J, the gap between germline ends came to 16 bases. The CDR3 loop spans 15 amino acids. CDR1 is MNHEY, CDR2 SVGEGT, per germline. CDR3 nucleotides: TGTGCCAGCAGTAACAACAGAATGGAACACAATGAGCAGTTCTTC. It codes for CASSNNRMEHNEQFF.

Remarks on this clonotype: A much larger clone sits a single nucleotide away, making a read error possible. CDR3 nucleotide sequence: TGTGCCAGCAGCATGGGACAGGGCTGGACCTACGAGCAGTACTTC. Its translation: CASSMGQGWTYEQYF. The rearrangement links TRBV6-5 to TRBJ2-7; TRBD1 matches 9 bases. Germline trimming cut 6 bases from V and 2 bases from J; bases unmatched to any gene: 8. The CDR3 is made up of 15 amino acids. CDR1 is MNHEY, CDR2 SVGAGI, per germline.

In this sample, this clonotype turned up many times. The chain carries TRBV12-3 or TRBV12-4 and TRBJ2-7; 7 nucleotides agree with TRBD1. This CDR3 is built from 16 residues. Unmatched junction bases numbered 7, after V lost 2 bases and J lost 0 bases. The CDR3 region has the DNA TGTGCCAGCAGTTTAAGCCCGGGACAGAGCTCCTACGAGCAGTACTTC. Its translation is CASSLSPGQSSYEQYF.

This clonotype was recorded at least ten times. The chain carries TRBV4-1 and TRBJ2-2; 8 bases map to TRBD2. This CDR3 has 14 amino acids. V was pared by 2 bases and J by 7 bases, with 3 bases of the junction left unmatched. Germline V gene lookup returns CDR1 MGHRA and CDR2 YSYEKL. CDR3 in DNA: TGCGCCAGCAGCCAACGGACTAGCAGCGGGGAGCTGTTTTTT. Residues: CASSQRTSSGELFF.

On this clonotype: A much larger clone lies one base from this, so it may be a read error. This chain uses TRBV27 with TRBJ1-1; D is ambiguous. The length of the CDR3 is 13 residues. Germline CDR1 reads MNHEY; CDR2 reads SMNVEV (reference sequence). Here the CDR3 reads CAGSFQVGTEAFF. CDR3 DNA: TGTGCCGGCAGTTTTCAAGTGGGCACTGAAGCTTTCTTT.

About this clonotype itself: A much larger clone differs from this one at a single base, so this may be a read error. J is TRBJ2-7 and V is TRBV4-3, with 7 nucleotides matching TRBD2. Germline V gives CDR1 LGHNA, CDR2 YSLEER. This CDR3 has 15 residues. The CDR3 sequence is CASGQDVGGSYEQYF. The DNA for the CDR3 is TGCGCCAGCGGCCAAGATGTCGGGGGGTCCTACGAGCAGTACTTC.

This clonotype was found a few times. The chain joins TRBV6-2 or TRBV6-3 to TRBJ1-2; the D is unclear. The CDR3 runs to 15 residues. The V gene lost 7 bases and the J gene lost 0 bases, with 15 bases spanning the gap. CDR1 and CDR2 from the germline V gene are MNHEY and SVGEGT. In nucleotides, the CDR3 is TGTGCCAGCACCAACAACCCAGTGACTAACTATGGCTACACCTTC. This codes for CASTNNPVTNYGYTF.

This clonotype was detected only a few times. The V gene is TRBV29-1, the J gene TRBJ1-2, with 7 bases aligning to TRBD1. The J segment lost 0 bases and the V segment lost 6 bases, leaving 1 base of the junction unmatched. The CDR3 covers 12 residues. Germline CDR1 reads SQVTM; CDR2 reads ANQGSEA. The DNA for the CDR3 is TGCAGCGTCGGACAGGCTAACTATGGCTACACCTTC. It codes for CSVGQANYGYTF.

This clonotype was observed many times. The chain links TRBV7-9 to TRBJ2-7; perhaps TRBD1 as D (6 bases). Trimming shortened V by 1 base and J by 3 bases, and 16 bases separated the two germline ends. The CDR3 length is 16 residues. The germline V gene has CDR1 SEHNR and CDR2 FQNEAQ (reference sequence). Here the CDR3 DNA reads TGTGCCAGCAGCTTAGAATATGGACAAGGGGGCTACGAGCAGTACTTC. It yields the protein CASSLEYGQGGYEQYF.

This clonotype was counted once. Given a much more abundant clone one base away, this may be a read error. The chain has TRBV19 and TRBJ1-5, with no clear D. The CDR3 spans 15 residues. Germline V gene data show CDR1 as LNHDA and CDR2 as SQIVND (reference sequence). V was trimmed by 7 bases and J by 0 bases, leaving 13 bases between them. CDR3 sequence: CASTITHCSNQPQHF. The CDR3 DNA reads TGTGCCAGTACTATCACTCACTGTAGCAATCAGCCCCAGCATTTT.

With regard to this clonotype: Since a much larger clone is just one base distant, this may be a read error. V gene TRBV2 combines with J gene TRBJ1-1; 7 bases map to TRBD1. This CDR3 region has 15 residues. CDR1 and CDR2 from the germline V gene are SNHLY and FYNNEI. The CDR3 region is CASSPLGTVNTEALF. The CDR3 DNA reads TGTGCCAGCAGTCCCCTTGGGACAGTAAACACTGAAGCTCTCTTT.

There are many counts of this clonotype. CDR3 sequence (DNA): TGCAGCGTTGAACAGCCACAGTCCTACGAGCAGTACTTC. Translating gives CSVEQPQSYEQYF. This sequence joins TRBV29-1 and TRBJ2-7; no reliable D call. Germline assignment: CDR1 SQVTM and CDR2 ANQGSEA. This CDR3 has 13 amino acids. V shed 2 bases and J shed 1 base, with 9 bases lying between them.

The chain couples TRBV20-1 to TRBJ2-5; a weak D match, TRBD2 (6 bases). The ends were cut back, 1 base at V and 4 bases at J, with 10 bases in the middle. Germline CDR1 and CDR2: DFQATT and SNEGSKA (reference sequence). This CDR3 is built from 13 residues. The CDR3 region is CSARAGVGETQYF. CDR3 nucleotides: TGCAGTGCTAGAGCGGGAGTGGGAGAGACCCAGTACTTC.

This clonotype has at least ten counts. The chain employs TRBV7-8 and TRBJ1-5; 7 bases align to TRBD1. From germline, CDR1 is SGHVS and CDR2 FQNEAQ. The CDR3 has 14 residues. Unmatched junction bases numbered 6, after V lost 5 bases and J lost 5 bases. The DNA of the CDR3 is TGTGCCAGCAGCCTACAGGGGACCTATCAGCCCCAGCATTTT. It encodes CASSLQGTYQPQHF.